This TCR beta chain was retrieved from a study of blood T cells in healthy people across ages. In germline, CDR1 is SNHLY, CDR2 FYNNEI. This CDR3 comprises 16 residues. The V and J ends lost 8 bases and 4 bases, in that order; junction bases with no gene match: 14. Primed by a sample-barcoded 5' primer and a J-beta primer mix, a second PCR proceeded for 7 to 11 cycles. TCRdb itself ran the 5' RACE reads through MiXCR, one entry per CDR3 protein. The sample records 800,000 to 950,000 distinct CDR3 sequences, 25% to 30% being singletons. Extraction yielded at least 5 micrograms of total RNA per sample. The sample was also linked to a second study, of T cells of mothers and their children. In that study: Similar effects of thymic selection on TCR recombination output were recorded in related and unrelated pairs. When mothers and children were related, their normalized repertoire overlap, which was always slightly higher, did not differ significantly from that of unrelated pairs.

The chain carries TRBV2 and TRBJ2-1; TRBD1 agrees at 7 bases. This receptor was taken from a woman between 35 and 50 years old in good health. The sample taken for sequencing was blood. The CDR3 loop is CASGTFQGQWYNEQFF. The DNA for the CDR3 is TGTGCCAGCGGGACCTTTCAGGGACAGTGGTACAATGAGCAGTTCTTC.